This TCR beta chain comes out of a study of PD-1 blockade in classical Hodgkin lymphoma. The assay was immunoSEQ multiplex PCR, and TCRdb's table has in-frame clones only and misses some. The profile shows more than 140,000 clones, under 85% of them singletons. V was clipped by 8 bases and J by 5 bases, with 22 bases between them. Germline V lookup: CDR1 SQVTM, CDR2 ANQGSEA. The length of the CDR3 is 14 residues. Each patient's relapse followed autologous stem cell transplantation, and brentuximab vedotin exposure varied. The chain combines TRBV29-1 with TRBJ2-7, with D perhaps TRBD2 (6 bases). Sequences were derived from peripheral blood mononuclear cells (PBMCs), sampled before the second cycle of nivolumab. The source is a human donor with classical Hodgkin lymphoma. The CDR3 DNA sequence: TGCAGCATCGAAGGGGTGGGGGGTTCGGACGAGCAGTACTTC. It yields the protein CSIEGVGGSDEQYF.